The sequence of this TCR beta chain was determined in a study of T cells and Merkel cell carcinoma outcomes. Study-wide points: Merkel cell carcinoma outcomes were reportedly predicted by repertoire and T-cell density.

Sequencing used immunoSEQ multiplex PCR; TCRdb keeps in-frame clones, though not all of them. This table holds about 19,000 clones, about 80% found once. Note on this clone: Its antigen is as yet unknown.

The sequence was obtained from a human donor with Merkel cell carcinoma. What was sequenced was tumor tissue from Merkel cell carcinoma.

CDR3 in amino acids: CASSLGWDGTASEPQHF. CDR3 DNA: TGTGCCAGCAGCTTAGGGTGGGACGGGACAGCTTCGGAGCCCCAGCATTTT. This rearrangement joins TRBV7-9 to TRBJ1-5; 7 nucleotides agree with TRBD1. The CDR3 length is 17 residues. Germline CDR1 and CDR2: SEHNR and FQNEAQ (reference sequence). After removal of 1 base from V and 8 bases from J, the junction contained 14 bases not matched to a gene.